The present T cell receptor beta chain was sequenced within a study of shared clonotypes between healthy human individuals. The length of the CDR3 is 15 residues. Trimming pared 0 bases from V and 3 bases from J, leaving 12 bases between. From germline, CDR1 is SGHRS and CDR2 YFSETQ. Note on this clone: The antigen is undetermined.

Deep was the level at which the assay was run. The repertoire was sequenced with immunoSEQ multiplex PCR; TCRdb's copy has only in-frame clones and lacks some. The data hold approximately 590,000 clones, with over 95% observed a single time. Positive CCR7 selection of CD45RO-negative cells yielded the naive CD8 cells, and terminally differentiated effector memory CD45RA+ cells were excluded. The study, taken as a whole, reports: Naive CD4 clonotypes overlapped across a handful of donors at about 5.2%. Since donors were few, the genetic and exposure-history diversity represented was limited.

Sequencing was done on a sample of naive CD8+ T cells sorted from blood. This TCR came from a woman younger than 45 in good health. The chain joins TRBV5-1 to TRBJ2-5, with D possibly being TRBD1 (5 bases). The CDR3 loop reads CASSLAKDSKETQYF. The CDR3 bases are TGCGCCAGCAGCTTGGCCAAAGACAGCAAAGAGACCCAGTACTTC. The entire variable domain, with the rest obtained from reference TRBV5-1 and TRBJ2-5, is as follows: KAGVTQTPRYLIKTRGQQVTLSCSPISGHRSVSWYQQTPGQGLQFLFEYFSETQRNKGNFPGRFSGRQFSNSRSEMNVSTLELGDSALYLCASSLAKDSKETQYFGPGTRLLVL.